These 4 T cell receptor beta chains came from one sample sequenced in a study of blood T cell repertoires in COVID-19. Sequencing used immunoSEQ multiplex PCR; TCRdb keeps in-frame clones, though not all of them. The table shows 95,000 to 120,000 clones, with approximately 83% occurring only once. The sequenced sample consisted of peripheral blood. The receptors shown here come from a woman aged 65 to 85 with acute or convalescent COVID-19.

The rearrangement joins TRBV2 to TRBJ2-4; unclear D gene. The V end was cut by 6 bases, the J end by 0 bases, with 12 bases between. The CDR3 is made up of 15 amino acids. Germline CDR1 is SNHLY and CDR2 is FYNNEI. The CDR3 sequence: CASSPKTIAKNIQYF. The CDR3 bases are TGTGCCAGCAGCCCTAAAACCATAGCCAAAAACATTCAGTACTTC. Filled out from reference TRBV2 and TRBJ2-4, the complete variable domain reads EPEVTQTPSHQVTQMGQEVILRCVPISNHLYFYWYRQILGQKVEFLVSFYNNEISEKSEIFDDQFSVERPDGSNFTLKIRSTKLEDSAMYFCASSPKTIAKNIQYFGAGTRLSVL.

The V gene is TRBV12-5, the J gene TRBJ1-5; D ambiguous. The CDR3 length is 13 residues. Per the germline V gene, CDR1 is LGHNT and CDR2 is FRNRAP. Trimming left V 1 base short and J 7 bases short, with 8 bases between. CDR3 sequence: CASGLGERQPQHF. CDR3 DNA sequence: TGTGCTAGTGGTTTGGGGGAGCGGCAGCCCCAGCATTTT. Looking up the rest from reference TRBV12-5 and TRBJ1-5 gives the full variable domain: DARVTQTPRHKVTEMGQEVTMRCQPILGHNTVFWYRQTMMQGLELLAYFRNRAPLDDSGMPKDRFSAEMPDATLATLKIQPSEPRDSAVYFCASGLGERQPQHFGDGTRLSIL.

In nucleotides, the CDR3 is TGTGCCAGTAGAGCCTTTTTACAGGGGTTCCATCAGCCCCAGCATTTT. As protein: CASRAFLQGFHQPQHF. The rearrangement joins TRBV19 to TRBJ1-5, with 7 nucleotides matching TRBD1. Germline-derived CDR1 and CDR2 are LNHDA and SQIVND (reference sequence). The V and J ends lost 6 bases and 5 bases, in that order; junction bases with no gene match: 13. CDR3 size: 16 residues.

This clone was seen more than once but under ten times. The V call is TRBV4-3, the J call TRBJ1-2; maybe TRBD1 (6 bases). CDR3 length: 15 amino acids. Trimming took off 0 bases at V and 2 bases at J, with 10 bases between the two ends. Germline CDR1 LGHNA, CDR2 YSLEER. CDR3: CASSQDRRGNYGYTF. The CDR3 DNA follows: TGCGCCAGCAGCCAAGATAGAAGGGGGAACTATGGCTACACCTTC.